Shown below are 5 T cell receptor beta chains from a single sample sequenced in a study of PD-1 blockade in mismatch repair-deficient tumors. TCRdb keeps only in-frame clones here, not all; method: immunoSEQ multiplex PCR. The data show around 10,000 clones, 85% seen once. This specimen was PBMCs, taken less than 47 weeks after starting pembrolizumab. Every receptor here comes from an adult with mismatch repair-deficient cancer.

V usage is TRBV2 and J usage is TRBJ2-3; D is uncertain. CDR1 SNHLY and CDR2 FYNNEI come from the germline V gene. This CDR3 contains 11 residues. V was trimmed by 5 bases and J by 3 bases, leaving 3 bases between them. The CDR3 sequence is CASSSTDTQYF. The CDR3 DNA is TGTGCCAGCAGTTCAACAGATACGCAGTATTTT.

The J gene is TRBJ2-2, the V gene TRBV28; 13 nucleotides align to TRBD2. Germline V lookup: CDR1 MDHEN, CDR2 SYDVKM. V shed 3 bases and J 13 bases; nucleotides not matched to a gene: 17. The length of the CDR3 is 18 residues. CDR3 nucleotide sequence: TGTGCCAGCAGTTTTACTAGCGGGAGGGCCCCCGCCGGGTTGGGGCTGTTTTTT. Protein: CASSFTSGRAPAGLGLFF. The full variable domain, its missing parts supplied by reference TRBV28 and TRBJ2-2, is DVKVTQSSRYLVKRTGEKVFLECVQDMDHENMFWYRQDPGLGLRLIYFSYDVKMKEKGDIPEGYSVSREKKERFSLILESASTNQTSMYLCASSFTSGRAPAGLGLFFGEGSRLTVL.

The chain links TRBV28 to TRBJ2-7; TRBD2 agrees at 8 bases. This CDR3 region has 13 residues. The ends lost 5 bases at V and 5 bases at J; junction bases unmatched: 5. Per germline, CDR1 MDHEN and CDR2 SYDVKM. DNA of the CDR3: TGTGCCAGCAGTATCCCGGGGGGGCACGAGCAGTACTTC. Its translation is CASSIPGGHEQYF.

This chain connects TRBV6-5 to TRBJ2-2, with D unclear. The germline gives CDR1 MNHEY, CDR2 SVGAGI. The CDR3 sequence is 13 residues long. The V and J ends lost 6 bases and 5 bases respectively, with 10 bases between them. CDR3 in DNA: TGTGCCAGCAGCCGACGGAGAACCGGGGAGCTGTTTTTT. The encoded protein is CASSRRRTGELFF.

V gene TRBV6-1 combines with J gene TRBJ2-7; D gene ambiguous. The germline V gene encodes CDR1 MNHNS and CDR2 SASEGT. V dropped 1 base and J dropped 0 bases, with 13 bases sitting between them. The CDR3 has 16 amino acids. For the CDR3, the DNA is TGTGCCAGCAGTGAAGAATCCGGATGGAGCTCCTACGAGCAGTACTTC. Residues: CASSEESGWSSYEQYF.